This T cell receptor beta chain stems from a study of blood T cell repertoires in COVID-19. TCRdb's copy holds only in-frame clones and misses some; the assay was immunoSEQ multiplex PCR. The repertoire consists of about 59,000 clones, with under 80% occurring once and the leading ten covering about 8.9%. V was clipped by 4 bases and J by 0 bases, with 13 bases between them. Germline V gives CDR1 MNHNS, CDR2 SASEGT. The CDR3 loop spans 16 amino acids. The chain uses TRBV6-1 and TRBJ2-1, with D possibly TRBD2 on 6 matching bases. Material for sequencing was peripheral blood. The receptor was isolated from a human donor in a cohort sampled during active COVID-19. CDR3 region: CASSARLGGSYNEQFF. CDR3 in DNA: TGTGCCAGCAGTGCTAGATTGGGGGGCTCCTACAATGAGCAGTTCTTC.